Included here is one T cell receptor (beta chain) sequence, with context. It has no known antigen specificity. No base-level quality is on record; no much larger clone is a single base apart. The roughly 39 donors, aged about 6 to 95 years, were systemically healthy Caucasian individuals from Russia. Each donor gave 9 to 10 milliliters of peripheral blood, collected into EDTA-treated Vacutainer tubes. PBMCs were isolated by Ficoll-Paque density-gradient centrifugation, with at least 6 million obtained per sample. Total RNA was extracted from PBMCs with Trizol reagent, with at least 5.5 micrograms obtained per sample. For every donor, an aliquot of PBMCs went through flow cytometry to measure the percentages of naive CD45RAhigh/CD27high T cells. The data are from a study of blood T cells in healthy people across ages (dated by TCRdb to about 2015). At the level of the whole study: In model experiments, template switching captured about one uniquely barcoded TCR beta cDNA molecule for every two T cells. Four age groups were formed from the donors: young (average about 15 years), middle-aged (approximately 42), aged (roughly 58) and long-lived (less than 85). The study measured age-related changes in TCR beta repertoire diversity using deep sequencing normalized with unique cDNA molecular identifiers. The study analyzed two additional independent replicas of 1 million unique cDNA reads from the same blood draw for two donors, one aged 18 to 29 and one aged 80 or older.

General conclusions and limits of the study: The long-lived group showed more naive CD4+ T cells, fewer expanded clones and increased TCR diversity than the aged group, suggesting age selection. Estimates of total diversity from one million sequenced T cells were regarded as lower bounds and underestimates. There was a strong correlation between observed TCR beta diversity and the percentage of naive T cells measured by flow cytometry. Because profiling used bulk unsorted PBMCs, naive and antigen-experienced compartments could not be compared conclusively. As age increased, observed TCR beta diversity per million T cells dropped in a roughly linear way, and a significant reduction was already evident by age around 41. Because the CMV infection status of the donors was unknown, age-related changes in expanded clonotypes may potentially have been confounded.

Libraries were made using 5' RACE. Sequencing was performed on an Illumina HiSeq 2500. A second PCR of about 6 to 11 cycles was performed with a sample-barcoded 5' primer and a J-beta primer mix. A unique molecular identifier was introduced onto each TCR beta cDNA molecule by a template-switch 5' adaptor carrying 12 random nucleotides. Each sample yielded at least 2.5 million CDR3-containing paired-end reads. First-strand cDNA synthesis was performed from all RNA using the Mint cDNA synthesis kit, with priming by a TRBC-specific oligonucleotide. All cDNA was treated with uracil-DNA glycosylase and then went through a first 18-cycle PCR with the universal primers M1SS and BC2_uni_R. For the original study's pipeline: Normalization of each sample was performed by random selection of 1 million high-quality reads, each carrying a distinct molecular identifier. Reads with shared molecular identifiers were discarded instead of being binned into consensus sequences. CDR3 identification, clonotype clustering and error correction used MiTCR with a Q25 quality threshold and the strictest error-elimination algorithm. Lower-bound total TCR beta diversity was estimated with a nonparametric unseen species model using Euler transformation. The public reads were run again by TCRdb, first through fastp at Q25 and then through MiXCR, and only productive beta chains were kept. Identical CDR3 proteins give one entry, which carries the most common genes and DNA. These V and J calls rely on TCRdb rather than the paper's analysis. The sample data list fewer than 600,000 distinct CDR3 sequences, and about 29% of these were observed just once. The top ten constitute approximately 4% of the sample.

The germline V gene encodes CDR1 PRHDT and CDR2 FYEKMQ (reference sequence). From its cysteine to its phenylalanine, the CDR3 spans 13 amino acids. CDR3 DNA only is kept here, 39 bases in frame from base 1. Cut back by 7 bases and 4 bases, the V and J ends lie 13 bases apart. The sample also formed part of further work on T cells of mothers and their children. That second report states: Nine systemically healthy Caucasian individuals served as donors, namely three mothers together with their six children. cDNA synthesis used all of the extracted RNA, with 1.5 ug of RNA in each 15 ul reaction. In the second PCR, sample barcodes and 2-4 random nucleotides were introduced via the M1S primer. Over 8.5 million TCR beta CDR3 reads were obtained for each mother, and some 3 million reads were obtained for each child. Thymic selection similarly shapes TCR recombination output in related and unrelated pairs, with minor effect from inherited differences. Normalized repertoire overlap was always found to be slightly, but never significantly, higher in related mother-child pairs than in unrelated mother-child pairs. With a sensitivity of approximately 100 clones per million clonotypes, no persistent microchimeric T cell clones were detected. In the study, deep NGS was used to compare the TCR beta repertoires of mothers and children, and features distinguishing related mother-child pairs from unrelated individuals were sought. Mothers averaged around 40 +/- 4 years of age and children averaged roughly 12 +/- 4 years. After adapters were ligated using NEBNext reagents, the libraries underwent 100+100 nt paired-end sequencing on an Illumina HiSeq 2000. To prevent cross-contamination, the mother and child libraries were prepared a month apart and were sequenced in separate runs. For each donor, somewhere between roughly 450,000 and 2,000,000 distinct TCR beta clonotypes were identified. Naive TCR beta clonotypes were estimated from low-frequency clonotypes matched to each donor's FACS-determined naive share, without sorting.

Sequencing was done on a sample of blood. The chain links TRBV13 with TRBJ2-5; the D gene is not confidently resolved. The source is a boy between 2 and 10 years old in good health. The bases are TGTGCCAGCAATCAAGGGTTTCGAGAGACCCAGTACTTC. Its protein product is CASNQGFRETQYF. The CDR3 plus the reference TRBV13 and TRBJ2-5 genes for the other parts give the full variable domain: AAGVIQSPRHLIKEKRETATLKCYPIPRHDTVYWYQQGPGQDPQFLISFYEKMQSDKGSIPDRFSAQQFSDYHSELNMSSLELGDSALYFCASNQGFRETQYFGPGTRLLVL.